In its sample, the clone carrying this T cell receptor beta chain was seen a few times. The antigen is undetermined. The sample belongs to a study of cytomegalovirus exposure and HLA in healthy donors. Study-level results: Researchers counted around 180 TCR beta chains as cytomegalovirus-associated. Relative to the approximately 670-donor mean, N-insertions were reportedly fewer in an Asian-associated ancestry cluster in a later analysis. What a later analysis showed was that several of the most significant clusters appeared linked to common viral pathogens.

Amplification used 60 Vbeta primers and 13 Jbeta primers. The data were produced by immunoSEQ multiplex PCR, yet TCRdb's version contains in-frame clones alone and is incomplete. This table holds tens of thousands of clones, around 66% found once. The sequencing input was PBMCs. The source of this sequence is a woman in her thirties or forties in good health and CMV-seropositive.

CDR3 bases: TGTGCCAGCAGTTGGCTGGGCGGGAGTCAAATCGAGCAGTACTTC. Translated: CASSWLGGSQIEQYF. The chain couples TRBV27 to TRBJ2-7, with TRBD2 matching 7 bases. Germline V gene sequence: CDR1 MNHEY, CDR2 SMNVEV (reference sequence). The V segment lost 4 bases and the J segment 6 bases; nucleotides outside the gene matches: 12. This CDR3 has 15 amino acids.